This paragraph covers one T cell receptor (beta chain) sequence. Its antigen is not identified. This sample was included in a study of cytomegalovirus exposure and HLA in healthy donors. About the research overall: An earlier analysis identified more than 95 million unique TCR beta sequences in about 200 million T cells. Study-wide results and limits: The study reported that TCR beta sequences accurately predicted HLA-A and HLA-B alleles in most subjects. In an earlier analysis, about 90% or about 30%: the productive usage of most TCR beta V segments.

Healthy individuals who donated bone marrow served as the donors. 13 Jbeta primers and 60 Vbeta primers were used for the PCR. The table came from immunoSEQ multiplex PCR; TCRdb's copy has only in-frame clones and leaves some out. The sample has some 97,000 clones; approximately 80% are singletons. The ends were cut back, 1 base at V and 7 bases at J, with 13 bases in the middle. Germline-derived CDR1 and CDR2 are SEHNR and FQNEAQ (reference sequence). The CDR3 totals 14 residues. The gene calls are TRBV7-9 and TRBJ1-2; D perhaps matches TRBD1 (6 bases). The sample was PBMCs. This clonotype originated in a woman between 18 and 29 years old in good health and CMV-seronegative. CDR3 DNA sequence: TGTGCCAGCAGCTTAGGGGGGACATCGGCTGGCTACACCTTC. Protein sequence: CASSLGGTSAGYTF. Using reference TRBV7-9 and TRBJ1-2 for the parts outside the CDR3, the full variable domain is DTGVSQNPRHKITKRGQNVTFRCDPISEHNRLYWYRQTLGQGPEFLTYFQNEAQLEKSRLLSDRFSAERPKGSFSTLEIQRTEQGDSAMYLCASSLGGTSAGYTFGSGTRLTVV.